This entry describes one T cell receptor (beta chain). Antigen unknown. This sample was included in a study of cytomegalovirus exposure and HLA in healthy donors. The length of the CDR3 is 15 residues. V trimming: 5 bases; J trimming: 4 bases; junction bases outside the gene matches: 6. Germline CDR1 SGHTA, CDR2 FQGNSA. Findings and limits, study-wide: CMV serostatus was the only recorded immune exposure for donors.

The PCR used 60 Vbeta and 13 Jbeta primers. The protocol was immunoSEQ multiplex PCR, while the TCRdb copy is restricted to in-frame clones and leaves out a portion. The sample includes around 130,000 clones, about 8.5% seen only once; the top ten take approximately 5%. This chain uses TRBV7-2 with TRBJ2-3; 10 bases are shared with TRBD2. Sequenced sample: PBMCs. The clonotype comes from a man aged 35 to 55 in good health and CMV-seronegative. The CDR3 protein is CASSISGGRSDTQYF. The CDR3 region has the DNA TGTGCCAGCAGCATTAGCGGGGGGCGCTCAGATACGCAGTATTTT.